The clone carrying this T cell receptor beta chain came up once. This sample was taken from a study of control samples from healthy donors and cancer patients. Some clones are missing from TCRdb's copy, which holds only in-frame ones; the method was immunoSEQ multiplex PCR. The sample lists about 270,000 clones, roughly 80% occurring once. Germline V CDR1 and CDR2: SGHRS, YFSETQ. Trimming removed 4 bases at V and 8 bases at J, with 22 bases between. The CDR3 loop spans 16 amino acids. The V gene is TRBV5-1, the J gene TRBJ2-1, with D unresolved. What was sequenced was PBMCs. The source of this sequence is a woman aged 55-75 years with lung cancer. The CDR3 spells CASSPPLATATDEQFF. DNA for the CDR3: TGCGCCAGCAGCCCACCGCTCGCGACTGCCACCGATGAGCAGTTCTTC.